Each of the 12 T cell receptor beta chains below was sequenced from the same sample in a study of T cell clusters in autoimmune cytopenias. TRB rearrangements were amplified by touch-down multiplex PCR with mixed TRB-A/B primers. TCRdb reprocessed the multiplex PCR reads and reports one entry per CDR3 protein, with no DNA. Its table records some 7,800 distinct CDR3 sequences. Each sample's input was 250 ng genomic DNA, approximately 37,500 genome equivalents. What was sequenced was peripheral blood. These receptors all stem from a human donor with an autoimmune cytopenia or autoimmune hepatitis (not recorded which).

The gene calls are TRBV27 and TRBJ1-4. CDR3 length equals 14 residues. Germline V gives CDR1 MNHEY, CDR2 SMNVEV (reference sequence). The chain's CDR3 is CASSQSGPSEKLFF.

The chain uses TRBV7-2 and TRBJ1-1. The CDR3 has 14 amino acids. Germline assignment: CDR1 SGHTA and CDR2 FQGNSA. This CDR3 reads CASSLAASNTEAFF.

According to its frequency, this clonotype is medium-sized (0.01 to 0.1%). V is TRBV11-2 and J is TRBJ1-2. The length of the CDR3 is 15 residues. Germline CDR1 is SGHAT and CDR2 is FQNNGV. The CDR3 region is CASSLDFAVNYGYTF.

The rearrangement uses TRBV12-3 or TRBV12-4 and TRBJ1-6; TCRdb gives TRBD1 as the D gene, but with no DNA this cannot be confirmed. The CDR3 totals 12 residues. The CDR3 sequence: CASRRDAGSLHF.

This sequence joins TRBV19 and TRBJ1-2; TCRdb outputs TRBD1, but without DNA this stays unchecked. This CDR3 has 15 amino acids. The germline CDR1 and CDR2 sequences are LNHDA and SQIVND (reference sequence). CDR3 residues: CASSPRTGAYYGYTF.

This chain connects TRBV5-1 to TRBJ2-7; the D call from TCRdb, TRBD1, cannot be confirmed without DNA. The CDR3 length is 14 residues. From germline, CDR1 is SGHRS and CDR2 YFSETQ. CDR3 sequence reads: CASSFGEEGDEQYF.

The rearrangement joins TRBV27 to TRBJ2-2; the D call of TRBD1 rests on TCRdb alone, since no DNA is present to check it. This CDR3 has 14 residues. The germline V gene encodes CDR1 MNHEY and CDR2 SMNVEV (reference sequence). The CDR3 reads CASSQDSYTGELFF.

This clonotype registers medium-sized by frequency. CDR3 sequence reads: CASSPNRGGQETQYF. V gene TRBV7-9 combines with J gene TRBJ2-5; absent DNA, TCRdb's TRBD1 call cannot be checked. This CDR3 spans 15 amino acids. Germline assignment: CDR1 SEHNR and CDR2 FQNEAQ (reference sequence).

V is TRBV2 and J is TRBJ2-1; TCRdb selects TRBD2, and the lack of DNA leaves this call unchecked. CDR1 and CDR2 from the germline V gene are SNHLY and FYNNEI. The CDR3 has 15 amino acids. CDR3 amino acids: CASRRTSGSGSEQFF.

The rearrangement joins TRBV5-1 to TRBJ2-7. This CDR3 region has 15 residues. Germline lookup yields CDR1 SGHRS and CDR2 YFSETQ. The CDR3 spells CASSPSLGFSYEQYF. The variable domain in full, with the rest retrieved from reference TRBV5-1 and TRBJ2-7, is KAGVTQTPRYLIKTRGQQVTLSCSPISGHRSVSWYQQTPGQGLQFLFEYFSETQRNKGNFPGRFSGRQFSNSRSEMNVSTLELGDSALYLCASSPSLGFSYEQYFGPGTRLTVT.

The V gene is TRBV5-6, the J gene TRBJ2-7; without DNA, the TCRdb call of TRBD1 cannot be checked. Germline loops: CDR1 SGHDT, CDR2 YYEEEE. This CDR3 is built from 14 residues. The CDR3 here is CASSPGQGLDEQYF.

The chain couples TRBV12-3 or TRBV12-4 to TRBJ2-5; TCRdb lists TRBD2, though no DNA is available to test this call. CDR3 size: 15 residues. CDR3 loop: CASRPATSGKETQYF.